This T cell receptor beta chain derives from a study of lymphopenia after photon versus proton radiotherapy. Study conclusions and caveats: Under photons, naive T cells and diversity fell while effector/memory populations rose. Oligoclonal CD8+ Temra expansion after nadir drove photon patients' diversity drop.

Comments on this clone: Its antigen is undetermined.

V was clipped by 8 bases and J by 9 bases; unmatched bases: 7. The CDR3 runs 12 residues. Germline V CDR1 and CDR2: WNHNN, SYGVQD (reference sequence). TCRdb's copy holds only in-frame clones and misses some; the assay was immunoSEQ multiplex PCR. The sample has about 27,000 clones; roughly 87% are singletons. The receptor was derived from a man aged 50 to 60 with gastric cancer. The V gene is TRBV10-1, the J gene TRBJ1-1, with TRBD1 identical over 9 bases. The sequencing here drew on peripheral blood, taken from a patient treated with photon-based radiotherapy. CDR3 residues: CASGEGQGKAFF. CDR3 DNA: TGCGCCAGCGGAGAGGGACAGGGAAAAGCTTTCTTT.